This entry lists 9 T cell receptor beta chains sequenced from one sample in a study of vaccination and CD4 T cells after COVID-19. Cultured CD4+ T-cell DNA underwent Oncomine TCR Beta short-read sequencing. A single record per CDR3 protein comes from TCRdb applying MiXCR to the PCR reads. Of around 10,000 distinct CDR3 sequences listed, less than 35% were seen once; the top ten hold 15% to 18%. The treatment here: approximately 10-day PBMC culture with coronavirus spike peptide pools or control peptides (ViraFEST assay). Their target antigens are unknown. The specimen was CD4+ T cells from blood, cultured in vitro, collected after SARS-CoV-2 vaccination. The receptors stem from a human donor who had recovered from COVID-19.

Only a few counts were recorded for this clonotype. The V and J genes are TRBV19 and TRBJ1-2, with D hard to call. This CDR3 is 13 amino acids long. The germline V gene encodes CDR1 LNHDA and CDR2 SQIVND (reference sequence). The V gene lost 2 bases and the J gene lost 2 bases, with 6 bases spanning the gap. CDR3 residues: CASSISQNYGYTF. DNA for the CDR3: TGTGCCAGTAGTATATCACAGAACTATGGCTACACCTTC. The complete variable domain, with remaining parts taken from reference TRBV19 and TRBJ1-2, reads DGGITQSPKYLFRKEGQNVTLSCEQNLNHDAMYWYRQDPGQGLRLIYYSQIVNDFQKGDIAEGYSVSREKKESFPLTVTSAQKNPTAFYLCASSISQNYGYTFGSGTRLTVV.

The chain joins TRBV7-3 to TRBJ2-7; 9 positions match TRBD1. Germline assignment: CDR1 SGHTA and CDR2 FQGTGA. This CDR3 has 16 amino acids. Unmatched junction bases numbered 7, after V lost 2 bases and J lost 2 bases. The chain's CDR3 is CASSLSGQGYPYEQYF. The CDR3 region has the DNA TGTGCCAGCAGCTTATCAGGACAGGGGTACCCCTACGAGCAGTACTTC.

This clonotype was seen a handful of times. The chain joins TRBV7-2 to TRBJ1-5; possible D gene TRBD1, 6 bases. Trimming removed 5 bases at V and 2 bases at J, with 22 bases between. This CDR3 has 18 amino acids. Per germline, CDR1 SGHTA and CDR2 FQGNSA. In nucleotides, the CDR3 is TGTGCCAGCAGCACCCACCCGGTACAGGGTCGAGGCAATCAGCCCCAGCATTTT. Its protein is CASSTHPVQGRGNQPQHF. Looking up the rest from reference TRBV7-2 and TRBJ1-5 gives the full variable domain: GAGVSQSPSNKVTEKGKDVELRCDPISGHTALYWYRQSLGQGLEFLIYFQGNSAPDKSGLPSDRFSAERTGGSVSTLTIQRTQQEDSAVYLCASSTHPVQGRGNQPQHFGDGTRLSIL.

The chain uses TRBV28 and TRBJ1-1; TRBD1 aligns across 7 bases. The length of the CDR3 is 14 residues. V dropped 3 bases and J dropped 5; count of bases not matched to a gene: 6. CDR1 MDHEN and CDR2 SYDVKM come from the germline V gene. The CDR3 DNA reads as TGTGCCAGCAGTTTTCAGGGACAGCGGACTGAAGCTTTCTTT. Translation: CASSFQGQRTEAFF.

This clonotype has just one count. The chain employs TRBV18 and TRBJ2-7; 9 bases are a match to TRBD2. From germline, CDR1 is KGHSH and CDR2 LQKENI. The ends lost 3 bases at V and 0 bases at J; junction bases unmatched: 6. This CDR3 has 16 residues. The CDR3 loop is CASSPLAGPSSYEQYF. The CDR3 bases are TGTGCCAGCTCACCCCTAGCGGGACCAAGCTCCTACGAGCAGTACTTC. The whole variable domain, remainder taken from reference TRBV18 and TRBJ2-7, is NAGVMQNPRHLVRRRGQEARLRCSPMKGHSHVYWYRQLPEEGLKFMVYLQKENIIDESGMPKERFSAEFPKEGPSILRIQQVVRGDSAAYFCASSPLAGPSSYEQYFGPGTRLTVT.

In nucleotides, the CDR3 is TGTGCCAGCAGGGACAATCGGGATTCACCCCTCCACTTT. This encodes CASRDNRDSPLHF. The genes are TRBV6-2 or TRBV6-3 and TRBJ1-6, with D maybe TRBD1 (5 bases). The CDR3 extends over 13 amino acids. Deletions cut 6 bases from V and 8 bases from J, with 11 bases between. In germline, CDR1 is MNHEY, CDR2 SVGEGT.

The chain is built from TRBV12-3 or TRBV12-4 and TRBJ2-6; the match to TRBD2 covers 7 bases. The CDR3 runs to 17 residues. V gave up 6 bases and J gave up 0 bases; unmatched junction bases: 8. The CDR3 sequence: CASSSRGGSSGANVLTF. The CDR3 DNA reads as TGTGCCAGCAGCTCCCGGGGCGGGAGCTCTGGGGCCAACGTCCTGACTTTC.

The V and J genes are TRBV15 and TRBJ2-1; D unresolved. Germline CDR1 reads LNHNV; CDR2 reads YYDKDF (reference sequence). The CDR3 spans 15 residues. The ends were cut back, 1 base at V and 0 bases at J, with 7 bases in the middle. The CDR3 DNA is TGTGCCACCAGCAGAGCCTACGACTCCTACAATGAGCAGTTCTTC. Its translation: CATSRAYDSYNEQFF.

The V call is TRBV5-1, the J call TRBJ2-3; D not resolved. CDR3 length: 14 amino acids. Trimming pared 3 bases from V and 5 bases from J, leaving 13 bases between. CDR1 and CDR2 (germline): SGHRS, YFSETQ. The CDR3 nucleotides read TGCGCCAGCAGCTCAGGCCGACGGGTAGATACGCAGTATTTT. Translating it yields CASSSGRRVDTQYF.